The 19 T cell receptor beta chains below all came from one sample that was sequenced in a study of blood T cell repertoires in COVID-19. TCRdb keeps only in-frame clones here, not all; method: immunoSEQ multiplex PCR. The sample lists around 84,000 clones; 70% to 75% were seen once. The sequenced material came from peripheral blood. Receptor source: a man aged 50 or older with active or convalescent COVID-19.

CDR3 residues: CASSPFYNRELFF. In nucleotides, the CDR3 is TGTGCCAGCAGCCCTTTTTACAATAGGGAGCTGTTTTTT. The chain couples TRBV9 to TRBJ2-2; D is ambiguous. V lost 4 bases and J 9 bases, leaving 13 bases between the germline ends. The CDR3 extends over 13 amino acids. Germline values: CDR1 SGDLS, CDR2 YYNGEE.

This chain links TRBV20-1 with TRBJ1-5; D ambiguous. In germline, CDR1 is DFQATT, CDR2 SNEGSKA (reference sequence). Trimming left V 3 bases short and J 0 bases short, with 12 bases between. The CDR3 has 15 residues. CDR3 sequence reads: CSASDQLHSNQPQHF. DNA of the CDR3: TGCAGTGCTAGTGATCAGTTACATAGCAATCAGCCCCAGCATTTT.

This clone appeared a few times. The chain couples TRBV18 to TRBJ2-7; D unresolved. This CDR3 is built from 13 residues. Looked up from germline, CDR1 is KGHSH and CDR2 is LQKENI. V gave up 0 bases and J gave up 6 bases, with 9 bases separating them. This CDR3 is CASSPPQAREQYF. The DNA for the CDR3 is TGTGCCAGCTCACCACCGCAGGCTCGCGAGCAGTACTTC.

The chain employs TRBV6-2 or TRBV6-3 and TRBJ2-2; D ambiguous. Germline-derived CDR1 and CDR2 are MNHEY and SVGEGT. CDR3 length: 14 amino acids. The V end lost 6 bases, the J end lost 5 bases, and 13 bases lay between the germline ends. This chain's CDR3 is CASSPLGGTGELFF. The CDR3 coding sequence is TGTGCCAGCAGCCCCCTAGGTGGAACCGGGGAGCTGTTTTTT.

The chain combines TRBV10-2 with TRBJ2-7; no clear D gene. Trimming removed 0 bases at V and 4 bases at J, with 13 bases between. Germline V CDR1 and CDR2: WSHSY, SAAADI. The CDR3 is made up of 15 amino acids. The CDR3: CASSESSGTLYEQYF. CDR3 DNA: TGCGCCAGCAGTGAGTCGTCAGGCACGTTGTACGAGCAGTACTTC.

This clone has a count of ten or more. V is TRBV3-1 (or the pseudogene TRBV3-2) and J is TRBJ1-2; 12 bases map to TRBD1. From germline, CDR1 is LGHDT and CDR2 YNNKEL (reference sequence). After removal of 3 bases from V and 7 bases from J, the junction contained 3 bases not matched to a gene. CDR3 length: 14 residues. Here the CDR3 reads CASSQGDRGLGYTF. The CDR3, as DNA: TGTGCCAGCAGCCAGGGGGACAGGGGGCTTGGCTACACCTTC.

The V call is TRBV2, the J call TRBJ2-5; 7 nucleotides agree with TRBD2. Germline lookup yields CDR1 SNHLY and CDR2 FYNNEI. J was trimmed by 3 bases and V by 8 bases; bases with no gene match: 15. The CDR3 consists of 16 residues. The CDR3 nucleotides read TGTGCCAGCGGCCGCAATGCGGGGGTGGGTAAAGAGACCCAGTACTTC. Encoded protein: CASGRNAGVGKETQYF. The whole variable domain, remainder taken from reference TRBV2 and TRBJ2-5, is EPEVTQTPSHQVTQMGQEVILRCVPISNHLYFYWYRQILGQKVEFLVSFYNNEISEKSEIFDDQFSVERPDGSNFTLKIRSTKLEDSAMYFCASGRNAGVGKETQYFGPGTRLLVL.

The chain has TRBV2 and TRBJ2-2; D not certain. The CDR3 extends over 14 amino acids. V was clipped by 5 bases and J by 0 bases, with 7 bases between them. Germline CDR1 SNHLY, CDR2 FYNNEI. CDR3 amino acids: CASSYQTNTGELFF. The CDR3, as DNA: TGTGCCAGCAGTTATCAGACGAACACCGGGGAGCTGTTTTTT.

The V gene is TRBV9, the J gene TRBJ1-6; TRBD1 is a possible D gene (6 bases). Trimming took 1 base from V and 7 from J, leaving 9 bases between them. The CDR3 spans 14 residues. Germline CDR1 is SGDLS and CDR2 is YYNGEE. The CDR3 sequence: CASSVRQGNSPLHF. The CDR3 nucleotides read TGTGCCAGCAGCGTAAGGCAGGGGAATTCACCCCTCCACTTT.

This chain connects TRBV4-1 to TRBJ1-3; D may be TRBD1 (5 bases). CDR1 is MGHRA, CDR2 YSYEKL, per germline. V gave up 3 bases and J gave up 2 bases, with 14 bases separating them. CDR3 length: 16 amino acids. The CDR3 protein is CASSQRGGEAGNTIYF. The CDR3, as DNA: TGCGCCAGCAGCCAGAGGGGAGGGGAGGCTGGAAACACCATATATTTT.

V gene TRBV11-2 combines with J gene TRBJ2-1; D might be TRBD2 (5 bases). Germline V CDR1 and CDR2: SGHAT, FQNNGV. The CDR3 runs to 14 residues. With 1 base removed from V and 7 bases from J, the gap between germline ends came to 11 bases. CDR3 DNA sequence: TGTGCCAGCAGCTTAGCCGCTAGCCTTAATGAGCAGTTCTTC. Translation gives CASSLAASLNEQFF.

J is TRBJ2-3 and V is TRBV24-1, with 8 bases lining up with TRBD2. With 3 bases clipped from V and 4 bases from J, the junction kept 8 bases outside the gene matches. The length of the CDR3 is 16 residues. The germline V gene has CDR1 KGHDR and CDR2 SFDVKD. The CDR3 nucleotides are TGTGCCACCAGTGATGCAGGACTAGCAGGGTCAGATACGCAGTATTTT. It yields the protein CATSDAGLAGSDTQYF.

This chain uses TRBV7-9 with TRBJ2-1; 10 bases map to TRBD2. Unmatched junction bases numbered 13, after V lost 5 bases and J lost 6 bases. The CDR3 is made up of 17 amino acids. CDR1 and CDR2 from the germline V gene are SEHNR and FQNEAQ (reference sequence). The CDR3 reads CASSALRGLAGVNEQFF. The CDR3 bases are TGTGCCAGCAGCGCGCTTCGGGGGCTAGCGGGGGTCAATGAGCAGTTCTTC. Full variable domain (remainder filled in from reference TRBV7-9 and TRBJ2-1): DTGVSQNPRHKITKRGQNVTFRCDPISEHNRLYWYRQTLGQGPEFLTYFQNEAQLEKSRLLSDRFSAERPKGSFSTLEIQRTEQGDSAMYLCASSALRGLAGVNEQFFGPGTRLTVL.

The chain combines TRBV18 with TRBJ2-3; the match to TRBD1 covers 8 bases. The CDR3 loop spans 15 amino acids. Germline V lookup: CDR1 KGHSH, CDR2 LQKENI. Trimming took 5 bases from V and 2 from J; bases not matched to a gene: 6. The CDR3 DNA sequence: TGTGCCAGCTCATCCTACAGGGGGAACACAGATACGCAGTATTTT. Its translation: CASSSYRGNTDTQYF.

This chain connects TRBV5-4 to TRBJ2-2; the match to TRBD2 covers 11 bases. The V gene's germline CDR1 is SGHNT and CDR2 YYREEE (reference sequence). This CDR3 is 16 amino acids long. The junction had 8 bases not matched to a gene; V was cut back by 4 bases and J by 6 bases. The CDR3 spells CASSPGSGGGPGELFF. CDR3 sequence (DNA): TGTGCCAGCAGCCCGGGTAGCGGGGGGGGCCCCGGGGAGCTGTTTTTT. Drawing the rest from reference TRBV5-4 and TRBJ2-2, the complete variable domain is ETGVTQSPTHLIKTRGQQVTLRCSSQSGHNTVSWYQQALGQGPQFIFQYYREEENGRGNFPPRFSGLQFPNYSSELNVNALELDDSALYLCASSPGSGGGPGELFFGEGSRLTVL.

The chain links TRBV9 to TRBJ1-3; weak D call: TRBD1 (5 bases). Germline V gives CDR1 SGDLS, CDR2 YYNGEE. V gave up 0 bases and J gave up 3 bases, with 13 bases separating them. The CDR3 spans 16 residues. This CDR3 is CASSVDWGVVGNTIYF. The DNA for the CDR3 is TGTGCCAGCAGCGTAGATTGGGGGGTAGTTGGAAACACCATATATTTT.

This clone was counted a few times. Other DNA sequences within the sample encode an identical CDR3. The CDR3 region has the DNA TGTGCCAGCAAGGGTGGGACAGGAGAAAAACTGTTTTTT. Its protein is CASKGGTGEKLFF. The J gene is TRBJ1-4, the V gene TRBV12-3 or TRBV12-4, with 8 bases fitting TRBD1. This CDR3 is built from 13 residues. Trimming at V came to 7 bases and at J to 8 bases, leaving 6 bases not matched to a gene.

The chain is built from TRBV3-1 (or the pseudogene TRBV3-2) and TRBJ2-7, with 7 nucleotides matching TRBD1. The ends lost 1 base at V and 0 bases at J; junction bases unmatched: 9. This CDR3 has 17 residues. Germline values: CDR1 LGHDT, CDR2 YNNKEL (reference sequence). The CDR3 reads CASSQAGTAHNSYEQYF. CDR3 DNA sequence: TGTGCCAGCAGCCAAGCCGGGACAGCACATAACTCCTACGAGCAGTACTTC.

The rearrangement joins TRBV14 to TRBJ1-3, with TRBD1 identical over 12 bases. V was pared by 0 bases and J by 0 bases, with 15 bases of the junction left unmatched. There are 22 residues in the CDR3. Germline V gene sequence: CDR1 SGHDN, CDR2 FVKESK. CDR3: CASSQDVWGTGGSWSSGNTIYF. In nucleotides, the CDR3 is TGTGCCAGCAGCCAAGACGTATGGGGGACAGGGGGCTCCTGGTCCTCTGGAAACACCATATATTTT.